This section outlines one T cell receptor beta chain sequence together with its context. The antigen is unknown. This entry comes from a study of cytomegalovirus exposure and HLA in healthy donors. Study in general: From HLA-typed donors, an early data release held roughly 80 million unique TCRs. Genetic ancestry analysis placed 81% of the 398 donors that were genotyped in the Caucasian-associated cluster. Study-level points and caveats: Several V segments, TRBV6-2 and TRBV6-3 among them, could not be told apart and were dropped.

The PCR had 60 Vbeta and 13 Jbeta primers. Produced via immunoSEQ multiplex PCR; TCRdb's table is partial and in-frame only. The data show approximately 92,000 clones, around 81% seen once. Germline-derived CDR1 and CDR2 are MNHEY and SVGAGI. The CDR3 totals 14 residues. After removal of 4 bases from V and 3 bases from J, the junction contained 2 bases not matched to a gene. The receptor comes from a woman in her sixties or seventies in good health and CMV-seropositive. Sequencing was performed on PBMCs. This sequence joins TRBV6-5 and TRBJ2-7; the match to TRBD1 covers 11 bases. CDR3 loop: CASSWGQGVYEQYF. DNA for the CDR3: TGTGCCAGCAGTTGGGGACAGGGGGTCTACGAGCAGTACTTC.